What follows are 29 T cell receptor beta chains derived from one specimen sequenced in a study of blood T cell repertoires in COVID-19. Measured with immunoSEQ multiplex PCR; TCRdb has only the in-frame clones, and not every one. The sample gives roughly 230,000 clones, about 88% of which show up once; less than 5% is in the top ten. Sequenced material: peripheral blood. The receptors here all came from a woman in her forties who had recovered from COVID-19.

The J gene is TRBJ1-2, the V gene TRBV27; the match to TRBD1 covers 7 bases. Trimming removed 5 bases from V and 2 bases from J; junction bases left unmatched: 5. The germline V gene encodes CDR1 MNHEY and CDR2 SMNVEV (reference sequence). The CDR3 consists of 14 residues. The CDR3 DNA reads TGTGCCAGCAGTGGGGCAGGGGGAAACTATGGCTACACCTTC. This translates into CASSGAGGNYGYTF.

The rearrangement joins TRBV5-1 to TRBJ2-7; 11 bases agree with TRBD2. The CDR3 totals 14 residues. V lost 4 bases, J lost 7 bases, and 7 bases stayed unmatched. Germline V gene sequence: CDR1 SGHRS, CDR2 YFSETQ. CDR3 region: CASSRLAGSQEQYV. The CDR3 nucleotides are TGCGCCAGCAGCAGACTAGCGGGAAGTCAAGAGCAGTACGTC.

The chain carries TRBV12-3 or TRBV12-4 and TRBJ2-3, with D tentatively TRBD2 (6 bases). The CDR3 length is 13 residues. Trimming took 2 bases from V and 8 from J, leaving 11 bases between them. CDR3 nucleotide sequence: TGTGCCAGCAGTTTATCGAGTAGCGGTACGCAGTATTTT. Protein: CASSLSSSGTQYF.

The CDR3 bases are TGCAGTGCTAGTCAGGTGGAACGGCAGCCCCAGCATTTT. As protein: CSASQVERQPQHF. The rearrangement uses TRBV20-1 and TRBJ1-5; no definite D call. The length of the CDR3 is 13 residues. Trimming removed 3 bases at V and 7 bases at J, with 13 bases between. Germline V gene sequence: CDR1 DFQATT, CDR2 SNEGSKA (reference sequence).

The V gene is TRBV29-1, the J gene TRBJ2-1, with 8 positions matching TRBD2. Germline V gene data show CDR1 as SQVTM and CDR2 as ANQGSEA. V gave up 4 bases and J gave up 7 bases; unmatched junction bases: 12. The CDR3 runs to 15 residues. The CDR3 sequence: CSVGIFAGGLNEQFF. The CDR3 DNA is TGCAGCGTTGGCATTTTTGCGGGGGGCCTTAATGAGCAGTTCTTC.

The chain uses TRBV7-3 and TRBJ2-1; 10 nucleotides match TRBD2. The junction had 1 base not matched to a gene; V was cut back by 5 bases and J by 0 bases. Germline CDR1 reads SGHTA; CDR2 reads FQGTGA. The CDR3 extends over 15 amino acids. This CDR3 reads CASSIAGGSYNEQFF. In nucleotides, the CDR3 is TGTGCCAGCAGCATAGCGGGGGGCTCCTACAATGAGCAGTTCTTC.

The chain is built from TRBV10-1 and TRBJ2-1, with 13 bases fitting TRBD2. The germline CDR1 and CDR2 sequences are WNHNN and SYGVQD (reference sequence). CDR3 size: 17 residues. Trimming removed 8 bases from V and 5 bases from J; junction bases left unmatched: 12. The CDR3 nucleotides read TGCGCCAGCGCAGGGTCGACTAGCGGGGGGACGGACAATGAGCAGTTCTTC. Amino acid sequence: CASAGSTSGGTDNEQFF.

This chain uses TRBV6-5 with TRBJ1-6, with D possibly being TRBD1 (5 bases). The CDR3 runs to 15 residues. V gave up 1 base and J gave up 6 bases, with 10 bases separating them. Looked up from germline, CDR1 is MNHEY and CDR2 is SVGAGI. The CDR3 is CASSYWGESNSPLHF. The CDR3 nucleotides read TGTGCCAGCAGTTACTGGGGGGAGAGTAATTCACCCCTCCACTTT.

The chain links TRBV6-5 to TRBJ2-1, with TRBD2 matching over 8 bases. With 5 bases clipped from V and 9 bases from J, the junction kept 6 bases outside the gene matches. Germline V gene data show CDR1 as MNHEY and CDR2 as SVGAGI. The CDR3 runs to 13 residues. This CDR3 reads CASSRGTSGEQFF. In DNA, the CDR3 is TGTGCCAGCAGTAGAGGGACTAGTGGTGAGCAGTTCTTC.

The chain carries TRBV7-8 and TRBJ2-4; D is unresolved. Germline V gene lookup returns CDR1 SGHVS and CDR2 FQNEAQ. V was cut by 4 bases and J by 1 base, with 8 bases left in between. This CDR3 region has 14 residues. The CDR3 spells CASSSPGAKNIQYF. CDR3 DNA sequence: TGTGCCAGCAGCTCACCCGGGGCCAAAAACATTCAGTACTTC.

This chain connects TRBV25-1 to TRBJ2-1, with 11 bases aligning to TRBD2. The CDR3 loop spans 15 amino acids. Germline lookup yields CDR1 MGHDK and CDR2 SYGVNS. V lost 2 bases to trimming and J lost 5 bases; unmatched junction nucleotides: 2. CDR3 in DNA: TGTGCCAGCAGTGAAGTTAGCGGGGGGGACAATGAGCAGTTCTTC. It codes for CASSEVSGGDNEQFF.

The rearrangement uses TRBV10-1 and TRBJ2-1; 9 nucleotides match TRBD2. CDR1 is WNHNN, CDR2 SYGVQD, per germline (reference sequence). The CDR3 is 15 residues long. J gave up 4 bases and V 3 bases, and 4 bases lay outside the gene matches. For the CDR3, the DNA is TGCGCCAGCAGTGATAGCGGGAGTGGGTACAATGAGCAGTTCTTC. Translating gives CASSDSGSGYNEQFF.

This chain connects TRBV30 to TRBJ2-2; D gene uncertain. The germline V gene has CDR1 GTSNPN and CDR2 SVGIG (reference sequence). This CDR3 spans 13 amino acids. Trimming left V 0 bases short and J 6 bases short, with 8 bases between. CDR3 protein: CAWSVYGPGELFF. The CDR3 bases are TGTGCCTGGAGTGTATACGGTCCCGGGGAGCTGTTTTTT.

The gene calls are TRBV3-1 (or the pseudogene TRBV3-2) and TRBJ2-5, with unresolved D. CDR1 and CDR2 from the germline V gene are LGHDT and YNNKEL (reference sequence). The CDR3 covers 14 residues. Trimming removed 2 bases from V and 5 bases from J, with 12 bases in between. The CDR3 protein is CASSQRVDTETQYF. In nucleotides, the CDR3 is TGTGCCAGCAGCCAAAGAGTAGATACGGAGACCCAGTACTTC.

The CDR3 reads CASSPGTLFNSPLHF. CDR3 DNA: TGTGCCAGCAGCCCCGGGACACTATTTAATTCACCCCTCCACTTT. The rearrangement joins TRBV3-1 (or the pseudogene TRBV3-2) to TRBJ1-6, with D maybe TRBD1 (6 bases). V gave up 4 bases and J gave up 6 bases, with 13 bases separating them. The CDR3 extends over 15 amino acids. The germline V gene has CDR1 LGHDT and CDR2 YNNKEL (reference sequence).

This CDR3 is CASSTGDYGYTF. The CDR3 region has the DNA TGTGCCAGCAGTACAGGGGACTATGGCTACACCTTC. The V gene is TRBV27, the J gene TRBJ1-2; 7 nucleotides line up with TRBD1. V shed 5 bases and J 3 bases; nucleotides not matched to a gene: 0. CDR1 is MNHEY, CDR2 SMNVEV, per germline (reference sequence). The CDR3 runs 12 residues.

The chain has TRBV24-1 and TRBJ2-3; a possible D gene is TRBD1 (6 bases). The germline CDR1 and CDR2 sequences are KGHDR and SFDVKD. The germline V and J ends were trimmed by 7 bases and 1 base, with 14 bases remaining between them. This CDR3 has 15 amino acids. This chain's CDR3 is CATRHRVGGTDTQYF. DNA of the CDR3: TGTGCCACCAGACACAGGGTTGGGGGCACAGATACGCAGTATTTT.

The rearrangement joins TRBV11-2 to TRBJ2-7, with TRBD1 as a possible D gene (5 bases). The ends were cut back, 1 base at V and 2 bases at J, with 12 bases in the middle. The CDR3 is 15 amino acids. Per germline, CDR1 SGHAT and CDR2 FQNNGV. This chain's CDR3 is CASSLVRSGPYEQYV. The DNA of the CDR3 is TGTGCCAGCAGCTTAGTTAGATCAGGGCCCTACGAGCAGTACGTC.

The chain employs TRBV2 and TRBJ1-1; 9 bases match TRBD1. CDR1 is SNHLY, CDR2 FYNNEI, per germline. The ends lost 7 bases at V and 5 bases at J; junction bases unmatched: 8. The CDR3 extends over 14 amino acids. CDR3 protein: CASNLDRGYTEAFF. The CDR3 DNA sequence: TGTGCCAGCAACCTAGACAGGGGGTATACTGAAGCTTTCTTT.

The chain combines TRBV5-4 with TRBJ2-2; TRBD2 is a possible D gene (6 bases). Germline CDR1 is SGHNT and CDR2 is YYREEE (reference sequence). The CDR3 contains 14 residues. V lost 4 bases and J 1 base, leaving 8 bases between the germline ends. The CDR3 DNA is TGTGCCAGCAGCCGGCGGGGGAACACCGGGGAGCTGTTTTTT. Encoded protein: CASSRRGNTGELFF. The variable domain in full, completed from reference TRBV5-4 and TRBJ2-2, reads ETGVTQSPTHLIKTRGQQVTLRCSSQSGHNTVSWYQQALGQGPQFIFQYYREEENGRGNFPPRFSGLQFPNYSSELNVNALELDDSALYLCASSRRGNTGELFFGEGSRLTVL.

The chain uses TRBV24-1 and TRBJ1-5, with 11 positions matching TRBD1. The germline V gene has CDR1 KGHDR and CDR2 SFDVKD. This CDR3 is built from 16 residues. The junction had 7 bases not matched to a gene; V was cut back by 3 bases and J by 7 bases. CDR3 region: CATSDHTGTGGQPQHF. The CDR3 DNA reads TGTGCCACCAGTGATCACACCGGGACAGGGGGACAGCCCCAGCATTTT.

The rearrangement links TRBV4-3 to TRBJ1-3; tentative D call: TRBD1 (6 bases). The length of the CDR3 is 15 residues. The germline V gene has CDR1 LGHNA and CDR2 YSLEER. Trimming shortened V by 2 bases and J by 4 bases, and 12 bases separated the two germline ends. The CDR3 nucleotides are TGCGCCAGCAGCCAAAACACAGGGCTCGGAAACACCATATATTTT. This codes for CASSQNTGLGNTIYF.

The genes are TRBV5-1 and TRBJ2-1; 8 positions match TRBD2. V trimming: 0 bases; J trimming: 6 bases; junction bases outside the gene matches: 8. CDR3 length: 16 amino acids. The germline CDR1 and CDR2 sequences are SGHRS and YFSETQ. CDR3 residues: CASSLAGVAGINEQFF. The CDR3 coding sequence is TGCGCCAGCAGCTTGGCAGGAGTAGCGGGGATCAATGAGCAGTTCTTC.

V gene TRBV9 combines with J gene TRBJ2-1; 7 nucleotides line up with TRBD2. Germline V gene data show CDR1 as SGDLS and CDR2 as YYNGEE. The ends lost 0 bases at V and 10 bases at J; junction bases unmatched: 10. This CDR3 is built from 15 residues. CDR3 sequence: CASSVAIAGVEEQFF. Here the CDR3 DNA reads TGTGCCAGCAGCGTAGCAATCGCGGGAGTAGAGGAGCAGTTCTTC.

This clone occurred a few times. The chain carries TRBV9 and TRBJ2-1; 9 bases agree with TRBD2. Germline V gives CDR1 SGDLS, CDR2 YYNGEE. V lost 0 bases and J lost 8; bases outside the gene matches: 6. This CDR3 is 15 amino acids long. In nucleotides, the CDR3 is TGTGCCAGCAGCGTAGGTCCTAGCGGGAAGGATGAGCAGTTCTTC. Amino acid sequence: CASSVGPSGKDEQFF.

The V gene is TRBV19, the J gene TRBJ2-3, with D perhaps matching TRBD1 (5 bases). V lost 6 bases, J lost 5 bases, and 18 bases lay in between. CDR1 is LNHDA, CDR2 SQIVND, per germline (reference sequence). The CDR3 runs to 15 residues. CDR3 bases: TGTGCCAGTAGGCGAGAGAGATCCAGGGTAGATACGCAGTATTTT. Translation gives CASRRERSRVDTQYF.

V is TRBV27 and J is TRBJ2-1; D unresolved. V was pared by 5 bases and J by 0 bases, with 14 bases between. The CDR3 has 16 residues. Germline CDR1 is MNHEY and CDR2 is SMNVEV (reference sequence). The CDR3 DNA is TGTGCCAGCAGTCTCTGGTCGCCTAGCTCCTACAATGAGCAGTTCTTC. Translating it yields CASSLWSPSSYNEQFF.

The V gene is TRBV10-3, the J gene TRBJ2-1; 8 nucleotides align to TRBD2. Germline values: CDR1 ENHRY, CDR2 SYGVKD. The CDR3 runs 14 residues. Unmatched junction bases numbered 4, after V lost 3 bases and J lost 6 bases. Here the CDR3 DNA reads TGTGCCATCAGTGACGGGAGGGGGGCCAATGAGCAGTTCTTC. It translates to CAISDGRGANEQFF.

V usage is TRBV2 and J usage is TRBJ2-3, with D possibly TRBD1 on 6 matching bases. Trimming pared 7 bases from V and 4 bases from J, leaving 18 bases between. The CDR3 consists of 15 residues. Germline CDR1 SNHLY, CDR2 FYNNEI. CDR3 residues: CASTPRSRQADTQYF. CDR3 sequence (DNA): TGTGCCAGCACCCCTCGCTCAAGACAGGCAGATACGCAGTATTTT.